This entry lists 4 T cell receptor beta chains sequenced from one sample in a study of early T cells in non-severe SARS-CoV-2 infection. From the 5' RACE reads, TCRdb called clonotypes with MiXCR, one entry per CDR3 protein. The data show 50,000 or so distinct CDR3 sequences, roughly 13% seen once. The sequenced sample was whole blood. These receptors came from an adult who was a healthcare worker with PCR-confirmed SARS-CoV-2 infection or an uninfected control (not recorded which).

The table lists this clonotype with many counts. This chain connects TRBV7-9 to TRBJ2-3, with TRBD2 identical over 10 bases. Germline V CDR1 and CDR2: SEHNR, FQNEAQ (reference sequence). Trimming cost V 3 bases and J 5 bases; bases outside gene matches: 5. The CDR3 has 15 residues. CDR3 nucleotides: TGTGCCAGCAGCTTGACCCGACTAGCGGGAGATACGCAGTATTTT. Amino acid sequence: CASSLTRLAGDTQYF.

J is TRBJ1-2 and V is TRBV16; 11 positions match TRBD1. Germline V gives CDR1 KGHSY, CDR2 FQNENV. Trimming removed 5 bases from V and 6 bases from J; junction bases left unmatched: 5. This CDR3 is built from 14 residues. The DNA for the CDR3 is TGTGCCAGCAGCTGGACAGGGGGCCTGGATGGCTACACCTTC. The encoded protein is CASSWTGGLDGYTF.

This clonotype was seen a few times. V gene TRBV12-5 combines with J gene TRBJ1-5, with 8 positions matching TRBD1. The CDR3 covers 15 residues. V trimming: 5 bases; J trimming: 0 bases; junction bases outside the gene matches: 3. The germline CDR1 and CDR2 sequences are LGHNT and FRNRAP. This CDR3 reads CASGTGQVSNQPQHF. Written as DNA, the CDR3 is TGTGCTAGTGGTACGGGACAGGTTAGCAATCAGCCCCAGCATTTT.

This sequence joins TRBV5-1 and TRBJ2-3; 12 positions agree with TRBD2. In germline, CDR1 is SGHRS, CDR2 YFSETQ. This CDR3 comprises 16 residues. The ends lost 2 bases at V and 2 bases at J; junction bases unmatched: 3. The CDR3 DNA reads TGCGCCAGCAGCTTCCGGACTAGCGGGGTCACAGATACGCAGTATTTT. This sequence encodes CASSFRTSGVTDTQYF.